A single sample is the source of the 8 T cell receptor beta chains below, sequenced in a study of OX40 agonist ivuxolimab in advanced cancers. Produced via immunoSEQ multiplex PCR; TCRdb's table is partial and in-frame only. In the table there are 40,000 or so clones, approximately 90% of which are singletons. Specimen: CD4+ or CD8+ T cells sorted from blood, collected in a trial of the OX40 agonist ivuxolimab. These receptors came from an adult with an advanced solid tumor such as melanoma, head and neck, liver or kidney cancer.

This rearrangement joins TRBV27 to TRBJ2-2, with 9 bases aligning to TRBD2. The CDR3 totals 15 residues. Germline V gene sequence: CDR1 MNHEY, CDR2 SMNVEV (reference sequence). The junction had 3 bases not matched to a gene; V was cut back by 3 bases and J by 4 bases. The chain's CDR3 is CASSLGLAITGELFF. CDR3 coding DNA: TGTGCCAGCAGTTTGGGACTAGCCATCACCGGGGAGCTGTTTTTT.

The V and J genes are TRBV27 and TRBJ2-1, with TRBD1 identical over 12 bases. This CDR3 is 15 amino acids long. V lost 5 bases to trimming and J lost 9 bases; unmatched junction nucleotides: 8. Germline assignment: CDR1 MNHEY and CDR2 SMNVEV (reference sequence). CDR3 nucleotides: TGTGCCAGCAGTGCCCCGGGACAGGGGGCTGGTGAGCAGTTCTTC. Translating it yields CASSAPGQGAGEQFF.

J is TRBJ1-2 and V is TRBV27; possible D gene TRBD1, 6 bases. The CDR3 length is 14 residues. Trimming removed 3 bases at V and 4 bases at J, with 12 bases between. CDR1 and CDR2 (germline): MNHEY, SMNVEV (reference sequence). CDR3 nucleotide sequence: TGTGCCAGCAGTTTGGAGGGGGAGGGCTATGGCTACACCTTC. Its protein product is CASSLEGEGYGYTF.

J is TRBJ2-7 and V is TRBV11-2, with D possibly TRBD2 on 5 matching bases. This CDR3 contains 12 residues. Trimming shortened V by 4 bases and J by 4 bases, and 8 bases separated the two germline ends. The germline gives CDR1 SGHAT, CDR2 FQNNGV. CDR3 DNA: TGTGCCAGCAGCTCCCAGCGGTACGAGCAGTACTTC. Its translation: CASSSQRYEQYF.

The chain joins TRBV13 to TRBJ2-1; 8 bases fit TRBD2. J lost 6 bases, V lost 5 bases, and 6 bases had no gene match. The germline V gene has CDR1 PRHDT and CDR2 FYEKMQ (reference sequence). The CDR3 covers 14 residues. The CDR3 DNA reads as TGTGCCAGCAGCCGGCTAGCGGGTTTCAATGAGCAGTTCTTC. Its translation is CASSRLAGFNEQFF.

In regard to this clone: The identical CDR3 is also encoded by other nucleotide sequences in the sample. The chain employs TRBV27 and TRBJ1-5; the D is unclear. The CDR3 totals 13 residues. V lost 4 bases and J lost 5, with 9 bases in between. The germline gives CDR1 MNHEY, CDR2 SMNVEV (reference sequence). Here the CDR3 reads CASSYSTHQPQHF. The DNA of the CDR3 is TGTGCCAGCAGTTATAGTACCCATCAGCCCCAGCATTTT.

The chain employs TRBV30 and TRBJ2-1; D call uncertain. The CDR3 sequence is 14 residues long. Germline CDR1 GTSNPN, CDR2 SVGIG (reference sequence). Trimming removed 0 bases at V and 9 bases at J, with 15 bases between. The DNA of the CDR3 is TGTGCCTGGAGTGTCCCGGATAAGCGAGGTGAGCAGTTCTTC. It yields the protein CAWSVPDKRGEQFF. Using reference TRBV30 and TRBJ2-1 for the parts outside the CDR3, the full variable domain is SQTIHQWPATLVQPVGSPLSLECTVEGTSNPNLYWYRQAAGRGLQLLFYSVGIGQISSEVPQNLSASRPQDRQFILSSKKLLLSDSGFYLCAWSVPDKRGEQFFGPGTRLTVL.

This chain links TRBV6-5 with TRBJ2-7, with 7 bases that match TRBD1. This CDR3 is 15 amino acids long. The V and J ends lost 2 bases and 2 bases, in that order; junction bases with no gene match: 6. The germline gives CDR1 MNHEY, CDR2 SVGAGI. CDR3 DNA sequence: TGTGCCAGCAGTTACGGGGAGACAGGGCCCTACGAGCAGTACTTC. It codes for CASSYGETGPYEQYF.